Each of the 15 T cell receptor beta chains below was sequenced from the same sample in a study of T cell responses to AZD1222 COVID-19 vaccine. Profiling relied on immunoSEQ multiplex PCR, and the TCRdb table lists in-frame clones only, not all of them. Of about 88,000 clones in the sample, around 90% were seen once. Sequenced material: peripheral blood, taken on day 0 of AZD1222 vaccination. These receptors were collected from an adult in good health.

The chain links TRBV6-5 to TRBJ1-1; D gene ambiguous. Germline V gene data show CDR1 as MNHEY and CDR2 as SVGAGI. V gave up 2 bases and J gave up 2 bases, with 15 bases separating them. The CDR3 has 16 residues. The CDR3 sequence: CASSYSTEMGNTEAFF. CDR3 nucleotide sequence: TGTGCCAGCAGTTACAGCACCGAGATGGGAAACACTGAAGCTTTCTTT.

There are a few counts of this clone. V and J are TRBV9 and TRBJ2-3; 7 nucleotides line up with TRBD2. Germline assignment: CDR1 SGDLS and CDR2 YYNGEE. The CDR3 runs 16 residues. The trim removed 0 bases at V and 4 bases at J, leaving 8 bases unmatched. The CDR3 bases are TGTGCCAGCAGCGTAGGGACTAGAACAGATTCAGATACGCAGTATTTT. As protein: CASSVGTRTDSDTQYF.

This clone has just one count. The rearrangement joins TRBV5-1 to TRBJ2-3; D gene unclear. In germline, CDR1 is SGHRS, CDR2 YFSETQ. The germline V and J ends were trimmed by 2 bases and 3 bases, with 10 bases remaining between them. This CDR3 spans 14 amino acids. The CDR3 DNA reads as TGCGCCAGCAGCTTCGGGTCCAATACAGATACGCAGTATTTT. This translates into CASSFGSNTDTQYF.

This sequence joins TRBV5-1 and TRBJ2-5, with TRBD2 matching 8 bases. The V segment lost 1 base and the J segment 1 base; nucleotides outside the gene matches: 0. The germline V gene has CDR1 SGHRS and CDR2 YFSETQ. This CDR3 region has 14 residues. The CDR3 DNA follows: TGCGCCAGCAGCTTGACTAGCGGCCAAGAGACCCAGTACTTC. The encoded protein is CASSLTSGQETQYF.

V usage is TRBV7-2 and J usage is TRBJ2-6; tentatively, D is TRBD1 (5 bases). The CDR3 covers 15 residues. Trimming cost V 2 bases and J 2 bases, with 7 bases left between them. In germline, CDR1 is SGHTA, CDR2 FQGNSA. The CDR3 loop reads CASSLRGTGANVLTF. CDR3 coding DNA: TGTGCCAGCAGCTTAAGGGGAACTGGGGCCAACGTCCTGACTTTC.

The CDR3 nucleotides read TGTGCCAGTAAAATGACAGGGGGCAACTATGGCTACACCTTC. Translating it yields CASKMTGGNYGYTF. V gene TRBV19 combines with J gene TRBJ1-2; 10 nucleotides agree with TRBD1. CDR1 and CDR2 from the germline V gene are LNHDA and SQIVND (reference sequence). After removal of 7 bases from V and 2 bases from J, the junction contained 4 bases not matched to a gene. The CDR3 loop spans 14 amino acids.

V gene TRBV5-5 combines with J gene TRBJ2-5; TRBD2 might be the D (7 bases). The V end was cut by 6 bases, the J end by 4 bases, with 13 bases between. This CDR3 contains 13 residues. Germline V gene data show CDR1 as SGHKS and CDR2 as YYEKEE (reference sequence). CDR3 in amino acids: CASTEGGRETQYF. CDR3 in DNA: TGTGCCAGCACCGAGGGGGGGCGAGAGACCCAGTACTTC.

CDR3 nucleotides: TGCGCCAGCAGCTTGGGCAGGGGGCAGGGACAGCCCCAGCATTTT. It is translated as CASSLGRGQGQPQHF. The chain carries TRBV5-1 and TRBJ1-5, with TRBD1 identical over 8 bases. CDR1 is SGHRS and CDR2 is YFSETQ in the germline V gene. The CDR3 runs 15 residues. The V segment lost 0 bases and the J segment 7 bases; nucleotides outside the gene matches: 6.

V and J are TRBV2 and TRBJ1-1, with D perhaps TRBD1 (6 bases). CDR3 length: 14 residues. CDR1 and CDR2 (germline): SNHLY, FYNNEI. The V and J ends lost 6 bases and 1 base respectively, with 12 bases between them. CDR3 sequence: CASRYRDTNTEAFF. CDR3 DNA sequence: TGTGCCAGCAGGTACAGGGATACGAACACTGAAGCTTTCTTT.

This clone was observed a single time. The gene calls are TRBV6-5 and TRBJ1-1; D not resolved. Germline CDR1 is MNHEY and CDR2 is SVGAGI. This CDR3 comprises 13 residues. V gave up 2 bases and J gave up 1 base, with 5 bases separating them. CDR3 protein: CASSYGKNTEAFF. The DNA for the CDR3 is TGTGCCAGCAGTTACGGAAAGAACACTGAAGCTTTCTTT.

The rearrangement links TRBV6-1 to TRBJ2-1; 7 bases align to TRBD1. The CDR3 loop spans 12 amino acids. The V and J ends lost 0 bases and 10 bases, in that order; junction bases with no gene match: 0. Germline V lookup: CDR1 MNHNS, CDR2 SASEGT. The CDR3 sequence: CASSEAGGEQFF. Here the CDR3 DNA reads TGTGCCAGCAGTGAAGCAGGGGGCGAGCAGTTCTTC.

J is TRBJ1-2 and V is TRBV28; a weak D match, TRBD1 (6 bases). Germline V CDR1 and CDR2: MDHEN, SYDVKM. V dropped 6 bases and J dropped 8 bases, with 16 bases sitting between them. The CDR3 loop spans 13 amino acids. Here the CDR3 DNA reads TGTGCCAGCAGGCCCCCAGGGGCGGGGGGCTACACCTTC. Translating gives CASRPPGAGGYTF.

The chain is built from TRBV9 and TRBJ1-2, with TRBD1 matching 7 bases. J gave up 6 bases and V 4 bases, and 6 bases lay outside the gene matches. The CDR3 loop spans 13 amino acids. Per the germline V gene, CDR1 is SGDLS and CDR2 is YYNGEE. The CDR3 spells CASSPGQENGYTF. DNA for the CDR3: TGTGCCAGCAGCCCCGGACAGGAGAATGGCTACACCTTC.

The chain joins TRBV7-2 to TRBJ2-1; unclear D gene. V was clipped by 1 base and J by 6 bases, with 22 bases between them. This CDR3 comprises 18 residues. In germline, CDR1 is SGHTA, CDR2 FQGNSA. Written as DNA, the CDR3 is TGTGCCAGCAGCTTAGTGAGTTCTCGGGTAGGGTTGGGCAATGAGCAGTTCTTC. The encoded protein is CASSLVSSRVGLGNEQFF.

The chain is built from TRBV18 and TRBJ1-5; D not certain. The CDR3 has 12 amino acids. Trimming took 3 bases from V and 12 from J, leaving 12 bases between them. In germline, CDR1 is KGHSH, CDR2 LQKENI. CDR3 nucleotide sequence: TGTGCCAGCTCACCCTTCGACGGGGACCAGCATTTT. Encoded protein: CASSPFDGDQHF.